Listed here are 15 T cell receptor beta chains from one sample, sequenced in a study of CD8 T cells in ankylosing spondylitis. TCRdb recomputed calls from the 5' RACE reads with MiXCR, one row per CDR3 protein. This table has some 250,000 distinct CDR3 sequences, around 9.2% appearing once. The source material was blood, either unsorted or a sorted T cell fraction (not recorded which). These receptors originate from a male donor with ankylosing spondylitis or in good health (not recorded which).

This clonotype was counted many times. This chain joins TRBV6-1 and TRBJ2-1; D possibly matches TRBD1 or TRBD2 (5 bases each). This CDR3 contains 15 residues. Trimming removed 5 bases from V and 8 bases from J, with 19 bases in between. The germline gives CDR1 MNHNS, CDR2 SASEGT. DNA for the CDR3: TGTGCCAGCAGTAAACCGGGACGATTAACCGATGAGCAGTTCTTC. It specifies CASSKPGRLTDEQFF.

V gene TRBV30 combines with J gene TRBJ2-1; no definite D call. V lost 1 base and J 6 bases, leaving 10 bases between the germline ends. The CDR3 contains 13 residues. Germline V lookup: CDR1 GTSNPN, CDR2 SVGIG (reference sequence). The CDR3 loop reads CAWSGAWGNEQFF. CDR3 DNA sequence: TGTGCCTGGAGTGGGGCGTGGGGCAATGAGCAGTTCTTC.

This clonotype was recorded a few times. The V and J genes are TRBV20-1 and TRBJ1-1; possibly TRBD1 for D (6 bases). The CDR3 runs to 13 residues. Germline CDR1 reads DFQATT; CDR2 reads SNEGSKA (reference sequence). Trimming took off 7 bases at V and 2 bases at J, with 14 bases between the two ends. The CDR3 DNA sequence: TGCAGTGTAGGGGGAATCTCCAACACTGAAGCTTTCTTT. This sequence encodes CSVGGISNTEAFF.

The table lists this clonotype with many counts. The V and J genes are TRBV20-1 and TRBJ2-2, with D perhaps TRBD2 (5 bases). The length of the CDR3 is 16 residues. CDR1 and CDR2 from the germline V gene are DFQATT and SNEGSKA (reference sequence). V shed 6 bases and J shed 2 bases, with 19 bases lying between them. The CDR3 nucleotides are TGCAGTGCCTATGACTACGACCGCTCAAACACCGGGGAGCTGTTTTTT. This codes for CSAYDYDRSNTGELFF.

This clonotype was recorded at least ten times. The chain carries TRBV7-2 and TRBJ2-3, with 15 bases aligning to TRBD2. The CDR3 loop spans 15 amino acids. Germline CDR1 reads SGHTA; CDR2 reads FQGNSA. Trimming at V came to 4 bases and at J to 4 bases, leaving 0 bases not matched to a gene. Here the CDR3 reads CASSWTSGRADTQYF. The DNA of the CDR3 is TGTGCCAGCAGCTGGACTAGCGGGAGGGCAGATACGCAGTATTTT.

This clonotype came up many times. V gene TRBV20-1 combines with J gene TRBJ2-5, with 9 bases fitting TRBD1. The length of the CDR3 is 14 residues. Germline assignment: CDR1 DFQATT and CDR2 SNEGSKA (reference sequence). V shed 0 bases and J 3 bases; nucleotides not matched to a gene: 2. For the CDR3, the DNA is TGCAGTGCTAGAGAGAGGACAGGGGAAGAGACCCAGTACTTC. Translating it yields CSARERTGEETQYF.

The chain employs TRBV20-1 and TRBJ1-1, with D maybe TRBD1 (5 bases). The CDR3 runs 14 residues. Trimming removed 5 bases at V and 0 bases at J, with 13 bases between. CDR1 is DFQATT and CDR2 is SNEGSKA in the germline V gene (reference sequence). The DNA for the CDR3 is TGCAGTGCTGGACCTGGGGCTATGAACACTGAAGCTTTCTTT. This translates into CSAGPGAMNTEAFF.

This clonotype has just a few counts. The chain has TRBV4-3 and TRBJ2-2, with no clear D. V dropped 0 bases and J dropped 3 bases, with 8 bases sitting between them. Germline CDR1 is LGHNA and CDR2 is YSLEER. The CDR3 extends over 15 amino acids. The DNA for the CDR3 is TGCGCCAGCAGCCAAGAAGGTAGTTACACCGGGGAGCTGTTTTTT. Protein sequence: CASSQEGSYTGELFF.

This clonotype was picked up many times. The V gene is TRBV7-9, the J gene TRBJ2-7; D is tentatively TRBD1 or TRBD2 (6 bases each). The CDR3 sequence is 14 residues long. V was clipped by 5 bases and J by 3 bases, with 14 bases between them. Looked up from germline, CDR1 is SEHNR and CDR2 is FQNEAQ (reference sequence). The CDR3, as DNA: TGTGCCAGCAGCCCTAGGGGGGCGGGCTACGAGCAGTACTTC. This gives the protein CASSPRGAGYEQYF.

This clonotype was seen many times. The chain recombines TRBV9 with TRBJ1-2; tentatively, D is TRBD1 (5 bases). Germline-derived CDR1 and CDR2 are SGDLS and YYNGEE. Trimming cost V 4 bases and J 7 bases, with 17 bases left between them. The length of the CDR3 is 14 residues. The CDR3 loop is CASSTRDGPLGYTF. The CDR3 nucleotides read TGTGCCAGCAGCACCCGGGACGGGCCCCTTGGCTACACCTTC. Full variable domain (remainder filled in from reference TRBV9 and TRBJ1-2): DSGVTQTPKHLITATGQRVTLRCSPRSGDLSVYWYQQSLDQGLQFLIQYYNGEERAKGNILERFSAQQFPDLHSELNLSSLELGDSALYFCASSTRDGPLGYTFGSGTRLTVV.

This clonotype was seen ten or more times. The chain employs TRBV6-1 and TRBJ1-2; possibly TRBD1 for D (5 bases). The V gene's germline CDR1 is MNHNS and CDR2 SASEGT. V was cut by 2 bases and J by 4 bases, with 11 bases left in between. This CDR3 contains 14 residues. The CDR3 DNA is TGTGCCAGCAGTGAACCCGGGACGCTCTATGGCTACACCTTC. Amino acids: CASSEPGTLYGYTF.

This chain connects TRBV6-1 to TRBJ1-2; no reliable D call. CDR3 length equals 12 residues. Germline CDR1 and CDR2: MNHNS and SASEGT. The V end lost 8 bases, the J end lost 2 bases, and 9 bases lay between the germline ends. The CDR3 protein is CASGRPNYGYTF. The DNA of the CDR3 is TGTGCCAGCGGGCGTCCCAACTATGGCTACACCTTC.

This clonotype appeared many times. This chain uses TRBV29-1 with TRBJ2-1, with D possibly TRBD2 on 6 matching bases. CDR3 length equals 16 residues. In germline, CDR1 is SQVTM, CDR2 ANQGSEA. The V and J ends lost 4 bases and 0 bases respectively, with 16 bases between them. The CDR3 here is CSVGGGAVSSYNEQFF. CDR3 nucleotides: TGCAGCGTTGGGGGCGGGGCGGTCAGCTCCTACAATGAGCAGTTCTTC.

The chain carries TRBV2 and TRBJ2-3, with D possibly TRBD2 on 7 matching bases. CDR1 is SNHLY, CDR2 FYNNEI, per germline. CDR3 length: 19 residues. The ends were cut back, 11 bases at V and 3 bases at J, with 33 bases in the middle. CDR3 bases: TGTGCCTTCTGTTCCCCGATTTGGGGGGGGCCCACGAGAACAGATACGCAGTATTTT. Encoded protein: CAFCSPIWGGPTRTDTQYF.

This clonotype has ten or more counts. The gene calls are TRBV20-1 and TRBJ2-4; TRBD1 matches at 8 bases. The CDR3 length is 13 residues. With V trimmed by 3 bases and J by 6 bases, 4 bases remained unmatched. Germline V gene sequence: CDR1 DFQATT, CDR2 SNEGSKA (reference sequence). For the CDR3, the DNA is TGCAGTGCTAGTAGGGGACAGGCAAACATTCAGTACTTC. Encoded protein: CSASRGQANIQYF.